The rows below give T cell receptor beta chains drawn from one sample of a study of post-analysis software for immune sequencing data. TCRdb redid the calling of the PCR reads with MiXCR, one entry per CDR3 protein. The repertoire includes roughly 730,000 distinct CDR3 sequences, 25% to 30% of them detected once, and about 0.5% sits in the top ten. Sample: blood. These receptors all stem from a girl aged 10-17 years with multiple sclerosis. The CDR3 runs from the conserved cysteine through the conserved F or W. Clone size, where shown, is once, few, many, or a class for clones that have expanded.

abundance: .; j_gene: TRBJ2-1; v_gene: TRBV7-9; CDR3aa: CASSPNSGIEQFF
abundance: .; j_gene: TRBJ2-5; v_gene: TRBV20-1; CDR3aa: CSASRQGGEQYF
abundance: once; j_gene: TRBJ2-3; v_gene: TRBV11-2; CDR3aa: CASTRWGQGRGDTQYF
abundance: once; j_gene: TRBJ1-2; v_gene: TRBV20-1; CDR3aa: CSARDPRDPGYGYTF
abundance: few; j_gene: TRBJ2-4; v_gene: TRBV20-1; CDR3aa: CSAGLARAQYF
abundance: .; j_gene: TRBJ2-3; v_gene: TRBV9; CDR3aa: CASSVLAGGPYTDTQYF
abundance: many; j_gene: TRBJ1-2; v_gene: TRBV29-1; CDR3aa: CSVGYPGTYGYTF
abundance: few; j_gene: TRBJ2-1; v_gene: TRBV6-2/TRBV6-3; CDR3aa: CASSYSGVYNEQFF
abundance: few; j_gene: TRBJ2-5; v_gene: TRBV6-5; CDR3aa: CASSYGIGGVKTQYF
abundance: .; j_gene: TRBJ2-7; v_gene: TRBV20-1; CDR3aa: CSARRTSGYEQYF
abundance: .; j_gene: TRBJ1-4; v_gene: TRBV20-1; CDR3aa: CSAPDGLNEKLFF
abundance: few; j_gene: TRBJ2-5; v_gene: TRBV21-1; CDR3aa: CASSTTSGETQYF
abundance: few; j_gene: .; v_gene: TRBV6-2/TRBV6-3; CDR3aa: CASKRAGYEQYF
abundance: .; j_gene: TRBJ2-5; v_gene: TRBV7-6; CDR3aa: CASSFTLSSGRQETQYF
abundance: .; j_gene: TRBJ2-4; v_gene: TRBV12-3/TRBV12-4; CDR3aa: CASSLVTGAANIQYF
abundance: .; j_gene: TRBJ2-1; v_gene: TRBV5-1; CDR3aa: CASSSRGSGGLSDEQFF
abundance: few; j_gene: TRBJ1-5; v_gene: TRBV7-9; CDR3aa: CASSFWSNQPQHF
abundance: .; j_gene: TRBJ2-1; v_gene: TRBV5-1; CDR3aa: CASSRGRGASYNEQFF
abundance: many; j_gene: TRBJ2-4; v_gene: TRBV20-1; CDR3aa: CSAATSAEAKNIQYF
abundance: .; j_gene: TRBJ2-1; v_gene: TRBV11-2; CDR3aa: CASSLLQGRHNEQFF
abundance: few; j_gene: TRBJ1-2; v_gene: TRBV20-1; CDR3aa: CSARAGWNYGYTF
abundance: few; j_gene: TRBJ1-1; v_gene: TRBV5-1; CDR3aa: CASSPKEDTEAFF
abundance: .; j_gene: TRBJ2-5; v_gene: TRBV3-1; CDR3aa: CASSQDFGVETQYF
abundance: once; j_gene: TRBJ1-5; v_gene: TRBV12-3/TRBV12-4; CDR3aa: CASTLGRHNQPQHF
abundance: .; j_gene: TRBJ2-1; v_gene: TRBV15; CDR3aa: CATSRARQGYNEQFF
abundance: .; j_gene: TRBJ2-3; v_gene: TRBV14; CDR3aa: CASSHADTQYF
abundance: few; j_gene: TRBJ1-6; v_gene: TRBV12-3/TRBV12-4; CDR3aa: CASSGRRQAKNSPLHF
abundance: once; j_gene: TRBJ2-1; v_gene: TRBV24-1; CDR3aa: CATSDPSLAGAANEQFF
abundance: .; j_gene: TRBJ2-7; v_gene: TRBV20-1; CDR3aa: CSASTRPGQGDEQYF
abundance: .; j_gene: TRBJ2-5; v_gene: TRBV6-5; CDR3aa: CASSFFYPDAPYQETQYF
abundance: .; j_gene: TRBJ2-1; v_gene: TRBV6-2/TRBV6-3; CDR3aa: CASSTDRVKNNEQFF
abundance: few; j_gene: TRBJ2-3; v_gene: TRBV7-2; CDR3aa: CASSIRTGTDTQYF
abundance: few; j_gene: TRBJ2-3; v_gene: TRBV6-6; CDR3aa: CASLPRRGGLDTQYF
abundance: .; j_gene: TRBJ2-7; v_gene: TRBV20-1; CDR3aa: CSAYRTSGRYEQYF
abundance: .; j_gene: TRBJ1-5; v_gene: TRBV29-1; CDR3aa: CSVQGGRNQPQHF
abundance: .; j_gene: TRBJ2-7; v_gene: TRBV12-3/TRBV12-4; CDR3aa: CASRGHSYEQYF